The clone carrying this T cell receptor (beta chain) was picked up a small number of times. Its antigen is not identified. Donors ranged from about 6 to 95 years old and were healthy Caucasians in Russia. A second PCR, run for about 6 to 12 cycles, used a sample-barcoded 5' primer plus a J-beta primer mix. TCRdb ran MiXCR on the 5' RACE reads and lists one entry per CDR3 protein. The sample has roughly 1.5 million distinct CDR3 sequences; 35% to 45% are singletons. This specimen comes from a study of blood T cells in healthy people across ages. Study as a whole: When template switching was applied, about one barcoded beta molecule was captured per two T cells.

Study-level findings and limits: Per million T cells, TCR beta diversity dropped about linearly as age rose.

Sequencing was carried out using blood. This receptor was taken from a woman in her late teens or twenties in good health.

In nucleotides, the CDR3 is TGTGCCACCGGCCGGGGGGCAGGGTGGGCAGAGACCCAGTACTTC. Protein product: CATGRGAGWAETQYF. The rearrangement links TRBV24-1 to TRBJ2-5; tentatively, D is TRBD2 (7 bases). This CDR3 comprises 15 residues. V was trimmed by 9 bases and J by 4 bases, leaving 20 bases between them. Per the germline V gene, CDR1 is KGHDR and CDR2 is SFDVKD.